Given below is one T cell receptor (beta chain) in context. The primer mix had 60 Vbeta and 13 Jbeta primers. Measured with immunoSEQ multiplex PCR; TCRdb has only the in-frame clones, and not every one. The sample holds about 190,000 clones, around four fifths seen once. This CDR3 region has 14 residues. In germline, CDR1 is SGHVS, CDR2 FNYEAQ. V shed 0 bases and J shed 6 bases, with 12 bases lying between them. This sample stems from a study of cytomegalovirus exposure and HLA in healthy donors. This rearrangement joins TRBV7-6 to TRBJ2-7; maybe TRBD2 (7 bases). The sample comprised PBMCs. This receptor was obtained from a young woman in good health and CMV-seronegative. CDR3 protein: CASSLAGGPVEQYF. CDR3 DNA: TGTGCCAGCAGCTTAGCGGGGGGGCCTGTCGAGCAGTACTTC.